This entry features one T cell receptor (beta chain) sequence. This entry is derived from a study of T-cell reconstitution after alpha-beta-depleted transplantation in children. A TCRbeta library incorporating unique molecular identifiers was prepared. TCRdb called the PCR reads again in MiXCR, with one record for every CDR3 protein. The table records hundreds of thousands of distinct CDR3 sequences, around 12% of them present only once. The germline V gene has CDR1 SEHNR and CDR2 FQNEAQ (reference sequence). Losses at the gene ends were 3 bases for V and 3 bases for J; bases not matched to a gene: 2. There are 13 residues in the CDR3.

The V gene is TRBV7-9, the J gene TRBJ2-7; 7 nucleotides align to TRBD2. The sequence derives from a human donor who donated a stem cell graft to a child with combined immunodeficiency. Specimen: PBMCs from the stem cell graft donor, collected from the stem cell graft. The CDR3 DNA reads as TGTGCCAGCAGCTTCGAGCGGGACTACGAGCAGTACTTC. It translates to CASSFERDYEQYF. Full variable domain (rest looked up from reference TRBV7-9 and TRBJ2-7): DTGVSQNPRHKITKRGQNVTFRCDPISEHNRLYWYRQTLGQGPEFLTYFQNEAQLEKSRLLSDRFSAERPKGSFSTLEIQRTEQGDSAMYLCASSFERDYEQYFGPGTRLTVT.